These 20 T cell receptor beta chains came from one sample sequenced in a study of graft-versus-host responses after intestinal transplantation. The repertoire was sequenced with immunoSEQ multiplex PCR; TCRdb's copy has only in-frame clones and lacks some. Altogether 65,000 to 85,000 clones are present, over 75% being singletons, with the ten largest covering approximately 8%. These TCRs are of unknown antigen specificity. Sequenced material: unstimulated CD8+ T cells sorted from spleen or lymph node cells, taken before transplant. These TCRs come from a human donor who was the organ donor for an intestinal transplant.

The chain links TRBV27 to TRBJ2-1, with TRBD1 matching 7 bases. The length of the CDR3 is 13 residues. V shed 9 bases, J shed 5 bases, and the junction held 7 bases outside the gene matches. CDR1 and CDR2 from the germline V gene are MNHEY and SMNVEV (reference sequence). The CDR3 loop reads CASTWTGNNEQFF. CDR3 coding DNA: TGTGCCAGTACTTGGACAGGAAACAATGAGCAGTTCTTC.

This chain joins TRBV6-5 and TRBJ2-1, with 8 bases identical to TRBD1. Losses at the gene ends were 6 bases for V and 5 bases for J; bases not matched to a gene: 6. Germline V gene lookup returns CDR1 MNHEY and CDR2 SVGAGI. The CDR3 is made up of 14 amino acids. Here the CDR3 reads CASRRTGRNNEQFF. CDR3 DNA: TGTGCCAGCAGGAGGACAGGGCGGAACAATGAGCAGTTCTTC.

This clone was found a few times. The rearrangement joins TRBV4-2 to TRBJ2-3, with 9 nucleotides matching TRBD2. The CDR3 is 18 residues long. CDR1 is LGHNA and CDR2 is YNFKEQ in the germline V gene. V was clipped by 0 bases and J by 0 bases; unmatched bases: 7. Here the CDR3 reads CASSQERSGGPSTDTQYF. The DNA for the CDR3 is TGTGCCAGCAGCCAAGAGAGGAGCGGGGGGCCTAGCACAGATACGCAGTATTTT.

The chain employs TRBV9 and TRBJ1-1; D is unclear. Trimming cost V 3 bases and J 3 bases, with 12 bases left between them. Germline CDR1 and CDR2: SGDLS and YYNGEE. CDR3 length: 14 residues. CDR3: CASSAGAGDTEAFF. CDR3 nucleotides: TGTGCCAGCAGCGCCGGCGCCGGGGACACTGAAGCTTTCTTT.

The chain couples TRBV13 to TRBJ2-7; no definite D call. Germline CDR1 is PRHDT and CDR2 is FYEKMQ (reference sequence). The length of the CDR3 is 15 residues. V was trimmed by 4 bases and J by 2 bases, leaving 15 bases between them. The CDR3 region has the DNA TGTGCCAGCAGCTCCTTCGTCAACAGCCCCTACGAGCAGTACTTC. It is translated as CASSSFVNSPYEQYF. Complete variable domain (other parts from reference TRBV13 and TRBJ2-7): AAGVIQSPRHLIKEKRETATLKCYPIPRHDTVYWYQQGPGQDPQFLISFYEKMQSDKGSIPDRFSAQQFSDYHSELNMSSLELGDSALYFCASSSFVNSPYEQYFGPGTRLTVT.

DNA of the CDR3: TGTGCCAGCAGTTCGTCGCTGACGTCCTACAATGAGCAGTTCTTC. Translated, it gives CASSSSLTSYNEQFF. The chain employs TRBV27 and TRBJ2-1; D is uncertain. The germline V gene has CDR1 MNHEY and CDR2 SMNVEV (reference sequence). With 4 bases removed from V and 1 base from J, the gap between germline ends came to 11 bases. This CDR3 contains 15 residues.

J is TRBJ1-1 and V is TRBV4-2; D is undetermined. The CDR3 has 11 amino acids. The V gene's germline CDR1 is LGHNA and CDR2 YNFKEQ. The V gene lost 3 bases and the J gene lost 3 bases, with 2 bases spanning the gap. The CDR3 sequence is CASSHYTEAFF. The CDR3 DNA is TGTGCCAGCAGCCATTACACTGAAGCTTTCTTT.

This chain uses TRBV29-1 with TRBJ2-3; TRBD2 aligns across 7 bases. The CDR3 contains 15 residues. V was pared by 3 bases and J by 2 bases, with 8 bases of the junction left unmatched. From germline, CDR1 is SQVTM and CDR2 ANQGSEA. The DNA for the CDR3 is TGCAGCGTTGACCGCCGGGGGGAGAACACAGATACGCAGTATTTT. Translation: CSVDRRGENTDTQYF.

The chain recombines TRBV10-3 with TRBJ2-3; 7 bases agree with TRBD2. This CDR3 has 15 residues. V shed 10 bases and J 0 bases; nucleotides not matched to a gene: 10. CDR1 and CDR2 from the germline V gene are ENHRY and SYGVKD. CDR3 amino acids: CASEGGWTSTDTQYF. The CDR3 DNA reads TGTGCCAGCGAGGGAGGGTGGACTAGCACAGATACGCAGTATTTT.

This chain connects TRBV5-1 to TRBJ2-1; no reliable D call. CDR1 is SGHRS and CDR2 is YFSETQ in the germline V gene. The germline V and J ends were trimmed by 0 bases and 3 bases, with 7 bases remaining between them. The CDR3 is 14 amino acids. The CDR3 region is CASSLASLYNEQFF. CDR3 nucleotide sequence: TGCGCCAGCAGCTTGGCGAGCCTCTACAATGAGCAGTTCTTC.

This chain links TRBV6-1 with TRBJ1-5; D may be TRBD1 (6 bases). V lost 2 bases, J lost 7 bases, and 15 bases lay in between. Germline V lookup: CDR1 MNHNS, CDR2 SASEGT. The CDR3 spans 15 residues. The CDR3 reads CASSELGALRQPQHF. CDR3 sequence (DNA): TGTGCCAGCAGTGAATTGGGGGCCCTCAGACAGCCCCAGCATTTT.

The chain carries TRBV29-1 and TRBJ1-1, with D hard to call. Germline V gene sequence: CDR1 SQVTM, CDR2 ANQGSEA. Trimming removed 4 bases at V and 1 base at J, with 7 bases between. The CDR3 loop spans 12 amino acids. CDR3 nucleotides: TGCAGCGTTGTCGCAGGGAACACTGAAGCTTTCTTT. It encodes CSVVAGNTEAFF. The full variable domain, with the rest looked up from reference TRBV29-1 and TRBJ1-1, is SAVISQKPSRDICQRGTSLTIQCQVDSQVTMMFWYRQQPGQSLTLIATANQGSEATYESGFVIDKFPISRPNLTFSTLTVSNMSPEDSSIYLCSVVAGNTEAFFGQGTRLTVV.

The chain combines TRBV7-2 with TRBJ1-2; D may be TRBD1 (5 bases). V dropped 3 bases and J dropped 4 bases, with 9 bases sitting between them. This CDR3 is built from 13 residues. Germline V gene lookup returns CDR1 SGHTA and CDR2 FQGNSA. This CDR3 is CASSFRGGYGYTF. The CDR3 DNA reads as TGTGCCAGCAGCTTTAGGGGCGGCTATGGCTACACCTTC.

The V and J genes are TRBV11-1 and TRBJ2-7, with D possibly being TRBD2 (6 bases). The CDR3 is 14 residues long. CDR1 is SGHAT, CDR2 FQDESV, per germline (reference sequence). The V end was cut by 1 base, the J end by 7 bases, with 14 bases between. CDR3 in amino acids: CASSLGPSAREQYF. The DNA of the CDR3 is TGTGCCAGCAGCTTAGGTCCTAGCGCTAGGGAGCAGTACTTC.

The V call is TRBV6-5, the J call TRBJ2-2; D gene unclear. The V gene lost 4 bases and the J gene lost 6 bases, with 6 bases spanning the gap. The CDR3 is 12 amino acids. The germline V gene encodes CDR1 MNHEY and CDR2 SVGAGI. CDR3: CASSFMAGELFF. Written as DNA, the CDR3 is TGTGCCAGCAGTTTCATGGCCGGGGAGCTGTTTTTT.

The V call is TRBV5-5, the J call TRBJ2-1, with D uncertain. V lost 0 bases, J lost 0 bases, and 7 bases lay in between. CDR3 length: 15 residues. Germline V lookup: CDR1 SGHKS, CDR2 YYEKEE (reference sequence). CDR3 sequence (DNA): TGTGCCAGCAGCTTGGACTGGAGCTCCTACAATGAGCAGTTCTTC. This translates into CASSLDWSSYNEQFF.

This clone came up once. V and J are TRBV4-1 and TRBJ2-1; 7 bases are shared with TRBD2. The V segment lost 6 bases and the J segment 5 bases; nucleotides outside the gene matches: 10. In germline, CDR1 is MGHRA, CDR2 YSYEKL. This CDR3 region has 15 residues. The CDR3 coding sequence is TGCGCCAGCAGTGGCTACGGGGGGAAGAACAATGAGCAGTTCTTC. Protein: CASSGYGGKNNEQFF.

V usage is TRBV7-3 and J usage is TRBJ1-2; a weak D match, TRBD1 (6 bases). The germline V gene has CDR1 SGHTA and CDR2 FQGTGA. The CDR3 runs to 17 residues. V was pared by 0 bases and J by 2 bases, with 16 bases between. The CDR3 DNA reads as TGTGCCAGCAGCTTAACAGGAGGGTTTGGGGGCAACTATGGCTACACCTTC. Encoded protein: CASSLTGGFGGNYGYTF.

A few counts support this clone. The V call is TRBV19, the J call TRBJ1-4; D remains ambiguous. This CDR3 region has 19 residues. V lost 0 bases and J lost 2, with 19 bases in between. Germline V gene lookup returns CDR1 LNHDA and CDR2 SQIVND (reference sequence). Written as DNA, the CDR3 is TGTGCCAGTAGTATAGATGTCGCCGGCGGTGAGTGGACTAATGAAAAACTGTTTTTT. It is translated as CASSIDVAGGEWTNEKLFF.

The V and J genes are TRBV7-9 and TRBJ1-1; 10 bases are a match to TRBD1. The trim removed 4 bases at V and 5 bases at J, leaving 4 bases unmatched. This CDR3 is 14 amino acids long. Germline V gives CDR1 SEHNR, CDR2 FQNEAQ (reference sequence). The CDR3: CASSWDRGYTEAFF. In nucleotides, the CDR3 is TGTGCCAGCAGCTGGGACAGGGGATATACTGAAGCTTTCTTT.